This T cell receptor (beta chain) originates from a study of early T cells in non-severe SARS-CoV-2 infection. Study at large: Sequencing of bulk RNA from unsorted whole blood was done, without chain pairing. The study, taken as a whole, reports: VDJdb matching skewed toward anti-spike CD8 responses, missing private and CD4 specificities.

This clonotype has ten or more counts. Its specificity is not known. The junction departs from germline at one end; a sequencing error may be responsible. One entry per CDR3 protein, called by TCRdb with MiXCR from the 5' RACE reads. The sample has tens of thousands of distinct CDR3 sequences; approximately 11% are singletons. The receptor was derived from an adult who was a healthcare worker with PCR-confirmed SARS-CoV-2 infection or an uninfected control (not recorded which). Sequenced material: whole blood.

The CDR3, as DNA: TGCAGTGCTAGAGAACGCTTTGGACTAGCGGGGCGCTTC. Protein product: CSARERFGLAGRF. The chain has TRBV20-1 and TRBJ2-7, with 12 positions matching TRBD2. Germline CDR1 and CDR2: DFQATT and SNEGSKA (reference sequence). This CDR3 has 13 amino acids.